This TCR beta chain derives from a study of molecular identifiers for immune sequencing clone quantification. Findings and limits, study-wide: Highly expanded clone sizes could end up underestimated if a barcode were shared by identical TCR molecules.

TCRdb recomputed calls from the PCR reads with MiXCR, one row per CDR3 protein. The repertoire consists of about 640,000 distinct CDR3 sequences, with 15% to 20% occurring once and the leading ten covering roughly 0.83%. This clonotype was recorded many times. Its antigen is still unknown. The sequenced material came from naive CD8+ T cells from blood, with Jurkat cell RNA spiked in. Described subset: FACS-sorted CD8+CD4-CCR7+CD45RA+ naive T cells. The sequence derives from a human donor in good health. Some libraries in this study had Jurkat cell RNA spiked in.

The CDR3 spells CASSLAPPGTGGSSGANVLTF. The CDR3 nucleotides read TGTGCCAGCAGCTTAGCCCCTCCCGGGACAGGGGGGTCCTCTGGGGCCAACGTCCTGACTTTC. The chain recombines TRBV7-8 with TRBJ2-6; TRBD1 matches at 11 bases. In germline, CDR1 is SGHVS, CDR2 FQNEAQ. The CDR3 spans 21 residues. The junction had 10 bases not matched to a gene; V was cut back by 0 bases and J by 0 bases.